This TCR beta chain was captured by sequencing in a study of T-cell reconstitution after alpha-beta-depleted transplantation in children. This clonotype was seen a handful of times. The TCRbeta library incorporated unique molecular identifiers. Each CDR3 protein is one row after TCRdb ran MiXCR on the PCR reads. The profile covers about 500,000 distinct CDR3 sequences, with about 33% appearing a single time and 2% to 3% taken by the ten largest. This receptor was identified in a human donor who donated a stem cell graft to a child with aplastic anemia. This sample comprised PBMCs from the stem cell graft donor, obtained from the stem cell graft.

In DNA form, the CDR3 reads TGTGCCACCAGCAGAGACGGCACTGGGGCCAACGTCCTGACTTTC. Its translation: CATSRDGTGANVLTF. The chain is built from TRBV15 and TRBJ2-6; D unclear. CDR1 is LNHNV and CDR2 is YYDKDF in the germline V gene (reference sequence). Deletions cut 0 bases from V and 2 bases from J, with 5 bases between. The CDR3 consists of 15 residues.